Listed below are T cell receptor beta chains from one sample, sequenced in a study of T cells in Graves' hyperthyroidism and ophthalmopathy. TCRdb passed the multiplex PCR reads through MiXCR, listing each CDR3 protein once. This sample has about 420,000 distinct CDR3 sequences, with about an eighth found just once. The sample taken for sequencing was blood. The receptors originated from a woman aged 18-29 years with Graves' hyperthyroidism. The CDR3 runs from the conserved cysteine through the conserved F or W.

v_gene	j_gene	CDR3aa
TRBV9	TRBJ2-7	CASSVLAGGPYEQYF
TRBV20-1	TRBJ2-1	CSARASSGIHEQFF
TRBV30	TRBJ1-1	CAWKRNRRAEAFF
TRBV3-1	TRBJ2-3	CASSPSVVVSDTQYF
TRBV5-5	TRBJ2-2	CASSLVAGGPGTGELFF
TRBV14	TRBJ2-1	CASSPPGGSFNEQFF
TRBV7-3	TRBJ2-7	CASSLEGGPGEQYF
TRBV6-1	TRBJ1-1	CASSSDRGRRAGEAFF
TRBV7-2	TRBJ2-5	CASSSLRVGGTQYF
TRBV7-2	TRBJ2-5	CASSSQRGQETQYF
TRBV5-1	TRBJ2-3	CASSSAPAGTDTQYF
TRBV30	TRBJ2-4	CARSGQRPYIQYF
TRBV5-1	TRBJ1-2	CASSLRSGHSNYGYTF
TRBV20-1	TRBJ2-7	CSGTKQGDEQYF
TRBV20-1	TRBJ1-6	CSATRSQEWGSPLHF
TRBV6-1	TRBJ1-5	CASTRGSSNQPQHF
TRBV2	TRBJ2-7	CASSTDRGPDEQYF
TRBV3-1	TRBJ1-1	CASSHSHLTGVNTEAFF
TRBV25-1	TRBJ2-3	CASSESGTSVGHTQYF
TRBV9	TRBJ2-7	CASSVQGNEQYF
TRBV11-3	TRBJ1-1	CASSLGGSRSRMNTEAFF
TRBV9	TRBJ2-2	CASSVKAGHTGELFF
TRBV20-1	TRBJ1-1	CSATRSRRGNTEAFF
TRBV6-1	TRBJ1-2	CASSDRRTTGYTF
TRBV6-2/TRBV6-3	TRBJ2-7	CASGFGNYEQYF
TRBV28	TRBJ2-1	CASTDIVGPLYNEQFF
TRBV5-1	TRBJ2-1	CASSLSGGINNEQFF
TRBV30	TRBJ1-2	CAWSGTLGKGYTF
TRBV6-2/TRBV6-3	TRBJ2-5	CASSPGDRDAETQYF
TRBV7-9	TRBJ2-7	CASSLVEDSYEQYF
TRBV12-3/TRBV12-4	TRBJ2-5	CASSLRSQETQYF
TRBV7-9	TRBJ2-1	CASSSWTKYYEQFF
TRBV11-2	TRBJ1-3	CASSLGAGSVGNTIYF
TRBV11-2	TRBJ2-1	CASSLVGVNEQFF
TRBV30	TRBJ1-1	CAWIGGTMAYTEAFF
TRBV5-1	TRBJ2-7	CASSGSLAGGGEQYF
TRBV12-3/TRBV12-4	TRBJ1-2	CASSPEQGKGIYGYTF
TRBV18	TRBJ2-1	CASSPPTSNNEQFF
TRBV20-1	TRBJ2-5	CSARVWGRETQYF
TRBV3-1	TRBJ2-2	CASSLALAGNTGELFF
TRBV28	TRBJ1-4	CASSLWSGANEKLFF